The 10 T cell receptor beta chains below were found in one sample sequenced in a study of chemoradiotherapy in HPV16-positive cancers (dated by TCRdb to the early 2020s). Library preparation used the immunoSEQ multiplex PCR assay. TCRdb limited this immuneACCESS table to in-frame rearrangements with V and J called. A share of clones is missing; checked studies link under half to unresolved V genes, and the rest is unexplained. This sample comprises 15,000 to 20,000 clones, more than 85% of them detected only once. The top ten clones comprise around 14% of the sample. The sequenced sample was blood, obtained from a patient who underwent chemoradiotherapy. These receptors were obtained from a human donor with HPV-associated anogenital cancer.

This chain links TRBV5-4 with TRBJ2-3; 9 nucleotides align to TRBD2. This CDR3 comprises 16 residues. Germline assignment: CDR1 SGHNT and CDR2 YYREEE (reference sequence). The trim removed 4 bases at V and 5 bases at J, leaving 11 bases unmatched. CDR3 residues: CASSPARGRGGDTQYF. In DNA form, the CDR3 reads TGTGCCAGCAGCCCTGCCCGGGGGCGGGGGGGAGATACGCAGTATTTT.

This clone ranks as medium-sized. The chain has TRBV5-6 and TRBJ1-4; D may be TRBD1 (6 bases). Trimming stripped 0 bases from V and 1 base from J, with 10 bases between. The CDR3 sequence is 16 residues long. Germline values: CDR1 SGHDT, CDR2 YYEEEE. This chain's CDR3 is CASSLAGGGTNEKLFF. The CDR3 DNA sequence: TGTGCCAGCAGCTTGGCCGGGGGCGGAACTAATGAAAAACTGTTTTTT.

This chain joins TRBV4-1 and TRBJ2-1; D might be TRBD2 (5 bases). Trimming shortened V by 2 bases and J by 5 bases, and 16 bases separated the two germline ends. The CDR3 covers 16 residues. Germline V gene lookup returns CDR1 MGHRA and CDR2 YSYEKL. CDR3 coding DNA: TGCGCCAGCAGCCAACCCATCGAGGGAAAGAACAATGAGCAGTTCTTC. Amino acid sequence: CASSQPIEGKNNEQFF.

V is TRBV7-2 and J is TRBJ2-2; D is uncertain. The CDR3 runs to 13 residues. Germline CDR1 is SGHTA and CDR2 is FQGNSA. V lost 2 bases to trimming and J lost 5 bases, with 6 bases between them. For the CDR3, the DNA is TGTGCCAGCAGCTTAAAAGGGACCGGGGAGCTGTTTTTT. Translation: CASSLKGTGELFF.

The chain recombines TRBV5-1 with TRBJ1-1; unclear D gene. Germline loops: CDR1 SGHRS, CDR2 YFSETQ. V lost 4 bases and J 3 bases, leaving 13 bases between the germline ends. The CDR3 has 14 amino acids. The CDR3: CASSRDARDTEAFF. CDR3 coding DNA: TGCGCCAGCAGCCGTGACGCCCGGGACACTGAAGCTTTCTTT.

This chain connects TRBV21-1 to TRBJ2-7; the table's D call, TRBD2, has no DNA check behind it. TRBV21-1 is reported as a pseudogene. CDR3 length: 13 amino acids. The CDR3 sequence is CASSTDGDYEQYV. The DNA for the CDR3 is TGTGCCAGCAGCACGGACGGAGACTACGAGCAGTACGTC.

This clone was seen just once. The CDR3, as DNA: TGTGCCAGCCTTCGACCGGGACAGGGGGCTTATGAGCAGTACTTC. Residues: CASLRPGQGAYEQYF. This chain uses TRBV18 with TRBJ2-7; TRBD1 matches 12 bases. Germline-derived CDR1 and CDR2 are KGHSH and LQKENI. After removal of 8 bases from V and 7 bases from J, the junction contained 12 bases not matched to a gene. This CDR3 has 15 residues.

The V call is TRBV9, the J call TRBJ1-4; D is undetermined. V lost 4 bases to trimming and J lost 8 bases, with 12 bases between them. The CDR3 is 13 amino acids. CDR1 is SGDLS and CDR2 is YYNGEE in the germline V gene. The CDR3 nucleotides read TGTGCCAGCAGCCAAAACAATGTCGAAAAACTGTTTTTT. Residues: CASSQNNVEKLFF.

The chain couples TRBV4-3 to TRBJ2-2, with 12 bases fitting TRBD1. This CDR3 has 18 residues. The germline V gene has CDR1 LGHNA and CDR2 YSLEER. The trim removed 0 bases at V and 2 bases at J, leaving 4 bases unmatched. The CDR3 is CASSQEGTGGLNTGELFF. The CDR3 DNA reads as TGCGCCAGCAGCCAAGAAGGGACAGGGGGCCTTAACACCGGGGAGCTGTTTTTT.

The CDR3 DNA reads TGTGCCAGCACCGAAGGGGAGCTAGGCTACACCTTC. Encoded protein: CASTEGELGYTF. V gene TRBV25-1 combines with J gene TRBJ1-2; D possibly corresponds to TRBD1 (5 bases). This CDR3 contains 12 residues. CDR1 MGHDK and CDR2 SYGVNS come from the germline V gene. V was trimmed by 7 bases and J by 8 bases, leaving 14 bases between them.